Shown below are 29 T cell receptor beta chains from a single sample sequenced in a study of Graves' ophthalmopathy and Graves' hyperthyroidism (dated 2018 in TCRdb). This sample was sequenced with an Illumina HiSeq 2000. For repertoire sequencing, the TCR beta CDR3 regions were amplified from RNA transcripts. The first round was an RT-PCR using HTBI primers with the Qiagen OneStep RT-PCR kit, and this first round was followed by a second-round multiplex PCR, then size selection and purification. TCRdb ran its own pipeline on the public reads, namely fastp trimming at Q25 and MiXCR clone calling, and kept in-frame beta chains. A single entry per CDR3 protein holds the most common genes and DNA from its merged rows. The sample yields some 160,000 distinct CDR3 sequences; roughly 36% were counted once. Together, the top ten hold around 9.3% of the sample. What was sequenced was peripheral blood. Source of these receptors: a man between 25 and 39 years old with Graves' ophthalmopathy. Donor details come from another sample of the same person, matched by shared clones.

The chain couples TRBV12-3 or TRBV12-4 to TRBJ2-7; perhaps TRBD1 as D (5 bases). This CDR3 is built from 12 residues. V lost 5 bases and J lost 5, with 10 bases in between. The CDR3 nucleotides are TGTGCCAGCAGTGTCCGCAGGGACGAGCAGTACTTC. Translated: CASSVRRDEQYF.

This clonotype was picked up many times. The chain employs TRBV24-1 and TRBJ1-2; 8 bases match TRBD1. The V and J ends lost 4 bases and 4 bases, in that order; junction bases with no gene match: 10. Germline V gene lookup returns CDR1 KGHDR and CDR2 SFDVKD. The CDR3 has 16 amino acids. Here the CDR3 DNA reads TGTGCCACCAGTGACCCCAATAGACAGGGGACCTATGGCTACACCTTC. Protein product: CATSDPNRQGTYGYTF.

The chain has TRBV18 and TRBJ1-6; the D is unclear. This CDR3 comprises 13 residues. Germline V gives CDR1 KGHSH, CDR2 LQKENI. V was cut by 1 base and J by 8 bases, with 6 bases left in between. CDR3 amino acids: CASSPQRDSPLHF. CDR3 DNA sequence: TGTGCCAGCTCACCACAGAGGGATTCACCCCTCCACTTT.

The rearrangement links TRBV24-1 to TRBJ2-5; TRBD1 matches 9 bases. Germline V gives CDR1 KGHDR, CDR2 SFDVKD. Trimming took 3 bases from V and 5 from J; bases not matched to a gene: 12. CDR3 length: 17 residues. The CDR3 DNA reads as TGTGCCACCAGTGATCAGCCGGGACAGGGATTCGGGGAGACCCAGTACTTC. As protein: CATSDQPGQGFGETQYF.

Comment on this clonotype: One end of the junction is discordant with germline, which a read error may explain. The genes are TRBV5-1 and TRBJ2-7, with 7 positions matching TRBD2. The V gene's germline CDR1 is SGHRS and CDR2 YFSETQ. CDR3 size: 14 residues. CDR3 DNA: TGCGCCAGCAGCTCTGCCCGGGGGGACTACGAGCGGTACTTC. This codes for CASSSARGDYERYF.

The rearrangement joins TRBV7-9 to TRBJ1-1; TRBD1 matches at 10 bases. Germline lookup yields CDR1 SEHNR and CDR2 FQNEAQ (reference sequence). CDR3 length equals 15 residues. With V trimmed by 8 bases and J by 1 base, 7 bases remained unmatched. CDR3 residues: CASHGTGDRNTEAFF. DNA for the CDR3: TGTGCCAGCCACGGGACAGGGGATAGGAACACTGAAGCTTTCTTT. Full variable domain (outside the CDR3, taken from reference TRBV7-9 and TRBJ1-1): DTGVSQNPRHKITKRGQNVTFRCDPISEHNRLYWYRQTLGQGPEFLTYFQNEAQLEKSRLLSDRFSAERPKGSFSTLEIQRTEQGDSAMYLCASHGTGDRNTEAFFGQGTRLTVV.

This clonotype was detected ten times or more. V is TRBV28 and J is TRBJ1-5; the D is unclear. The germline V gene encodes CDR1 MDHEN and CDR2 SYDVKM. Trimming pared 5 bases from V and 2 bases from J, leaving 7 bases between. The CDR3 is made up of 13 amino acids. The CDR3 nucleotides are TGTGCCAGCAGTCCGGATGGCAATCAGCCCCAGCATTTT. As protein: CASSPDGNQPQHF.

In this sample, this clonotype turned up many times. The chain recombines TRBV11-2 with TRBJ2-2, with 7 bases that match TRBD2. The germline gives CDR1 SGHAT, CDR2 FQNNGV. With 5 bases clipped from V and 2 bases from J, the junction kept 2 bases outside the gene matches. CDR3 length: 14 amino acids. The CDR3 region has the DNA TGTGCCAGCAGCCCGGGACTAAACACCGGGGAGCTGTTTTTT. Its protein product is CASSPGLNTGELFF.

CDR3 in amino acids: CASSQGVLSGYTF. In DNA form, the CDR3 reads TGTGCCAGCAGTCAGGGGGTGCTTTCCGGCTACACCTTC. The chain combines TRBV28 with TRBJ1-2; TRBD1 agrees at 7 bases. CDR3 length: 13 residues. J lost 8 bases, V lost 5 bases, and 8 bases had no gene match. The germline CDR1 and CDR2 sequences are MDHEN and SYDVKM.

In this sample, this clonotype turned up once. This chain connects TRBV6-1 to TRBJ2-2; no definite D call. The length of the CDR3 is 11 residues. The V and J ends lost 6 bases and 6 bases respectively, with 5 bases between them. Germline CDR1 reads MNHNS; CDR2 reads SASEGT. The CDR3 sequence is CASRVAGELFF. The DNA of the CDR3 is TGTGCCAGCAGAGTCGCCGGGGAGCTGTTTTTT.

The table lists this clonotype with many counts. The chain links TRBV19 to TRBJ1-1, with 9 bases lining up with TRBD1. Per germline, CDR1 LNHDA and CDR2 SQIVND (reference sequence). The CDR3 consists of 15 residues. The ends lost 0 bases at V and 4 bases at J; junction bases unmatched: 3. The CDR3 loop is CASSIELTGGTEAFF. CDR3 coding DNA: TGTGCCAGTAGTATAGAACTGACAGGGGGCACTGAAGCTTTCTTT.

The chain uses TRBV6-1 and TRBJ1-5; D not resolved. The CDR3 totals 12 residues. In germline, CDR1 is MNHNS, CDR2 SASEGT. The germline V and J ends were trimmed by 7 bases and 7 bases, with 11 bases remaining between them. Written as DNA, the CDR3 is TGTGCCAGCAAACTGGGGAACCAGCCCCAGCATTTT. Translation: CASKLGNQPQHF.

This chain joins TRBV27 and TRBJ2-7; 7 bases fit TRBD1. Trimming at V came to 6 bases and at J to 2 bases, leaving 10 bases not matched to a gene. The germline gives CDR1 MNHEY, CDR2 SMNVEV (reference sequence). The CDR3 extends over 15 amino acids. The CDR3 spells CASRFTGVVPYEQYF. The CDR3 DNA reads TGTGCCAGCAGATTTACAGGGGTCGTACCCTACGAGCAGTACTTC.

This clonotype was counted many times. The chain carries TRBV28 and TRBJ2-6; a weak D match, TRBD1 (6 bases). This CDR3 comprises 16 residues. Trimming took off 6 bases at V and 1 base at J, with 13 bases between the two ends. Germline V gives CDR1 MDHEN, CDR2 SYDVKM. DNA for the CDR3: TGTGCCAGCAGCCTTATGGGGGCTTCTGGGGCCAACGTCCTGACTTTC. Translation gives CASSLMGASGANVLTF.

This clonotype occurred many times. The rearrangement uses TRBV12-3 or TRBV12-4 and TRBJ1-2; 8 bases match TRBD1. The CDR3 totals 16 residues. The V and J ends lost 6 bases and 7 bases, in that order; junction bases with no gene match: 16. DNA for the CDR3: TGTGCCAGCAGATCTACCATGGGGGCAGGGGGCGGTGGCTACACCTTC. This sequence encodes CASRSTMGAGGGGYTF.

The gene calls are TRBV10-3 and TRBJ1-1; D is possibly TRBD1 (5 bases). Trimming took 2 bases from V and 0 from J, leaving 10 bases between them. The CDR3 consists of 15 residues. The germline V gene encodes CDR1 ENHRY and CDR2 SYGVKD. In DNA form, the CDR3 reads TGTGCCATCAGTGAGCGACAGAACATGAACACTGAAGCTTTCTTT. Its translation is CAISERQNMNTEAFF.

This clonotype has a count of ten or more. J is TRBJ1-2 and V is TRBV18; D unclear. The CDR3 spans 14 residues. Germline-derived CDR1 and CDR2 are KGHSH and LQKENI. V dropped 0 bases and J dropped 7 bases, with 12 bases sitting between them. CDR3 sequence (DNA): TGTGCCAGCTCACCACCCGAGGGTGAAATTGGCTACACCTTC. As protein: CASSPPEGEIGYTF.

This clonotype appeared a single time. V gene TRBV12-5 combines with J gene TRBJ1-3; D is unclear. Trimming shortened V by 2 bases and J by 2 bases, and 13 bases separated the two germline ends. CDR1 and CDR2 (germline): LGHNT, FRNRAP. The CDR3 runs to 16 residues. The CDR3 DNA reads as TGTGCTAGTGGTTTGCCACGTGGGGTCCCTGGAAACACCATATATTTT. Translation gives CASGLPRGVPGNTIYF.

This clonotype was counted ten times or more. The CDR3 region is CASSFGGGTGELFF. CDR3 DNA: TGTGCCAGCAGTTTTGGAGGAGGCACCGGGGAGCTGTTTTTT. The chain carries TRBV12-3 or TRBV12-4 and TRBJ2-2; D is perhaps TRBD2 (5 bases). Trimming took 3 bases from V and 4 from J, leaving 9 bases between them. CDR3 size: 14 residues.

The gene calls are TRBV6-1 and TRBJ2-5; D is unclear. The CDR3 spans 12 residues. Germline V gene data show CDR1 as MNHNS and CDR2 as SASEGT. Trimming took 4 bases from V and 2 from J, leaving 5 bases between them. This chain's CDR3 is CASSGQQETQYF. CDR3 nucleotide sequence: TGTGCCAGCAGTGGGCAGCAAGAGACCCAGTACTTC.

Many counts were recorded for this clonotype. The chain carries TRBV30 and TRBJ1-1, with 7 bases identical to TRBD1. V gave up 5 bases and J gave up 5 bases; unmatched junction bases: 8. The CDR3 is 13 amino acids. Germline V CDR1 and CDR2: GTSNPN, SVGIG (reference sequence). CDR3 bases: TGTGCCTGGGGCCACAGGGGCTGGACTGAAGCTTTCTTT. This translates into CAWGHRGWTEAFF.

This clonotype was detected only once. V is TRBV6-1 and J is TRBJ1-2; 8 bases fit TRBD1. CDR3 length: 16 amino acids. Trimming took 4 bases from V and 2 from J; bases not matched to a gene: 9. Germline V lookup: CDR1 MNHNS, CDR2 SASEGT. The CDR3, as DNA: TGTGCCAGCAGTGTTCAAGATCAGGGGGCAAACTATGGCTACACCTTC. The encoded protein is CASSVQDQGANYGYTF.

Ten or more counts support this clonotype. The chain couples TRBV6-1 to TRBJ2-7, with 9 bases matching TRBD2. With V trimmed by 6 bases and J by 4 bases, 10 bases remained unmatched. Germline V gene sequence: CDR1 MNHNS, CDR2 SASEGT. The CDR3 covers 15 residues. CDR3 coding DNA: TGTGCCAGCAGGCAAGCGGGAGGCCATTTATACGAGCAGTACTTC. It specifies CASRQAGGHLYEQYF.

V is TRBV6-2 or TRBV6-3 and J is TRBJ2-7, with D possibly being TRBD2 (8 bases). Germline V CDR1 and CDR2: MNHEY, SVGEGT. CDR3 size: 17 residues. V was clipped by 7 bases and J by 6 bases, with 28 bases between them. The CDR3 is CASNVDRMKREMGEQYF. CDR3 sequence (DNA): TGTGCCAGCAACGTGGACAGGATGAAGCGGGAGATGGGCGAGCAGTACTTC.

The chain carries TRBV20-1 and TRBJ1-1; no clear D. V was clipped by 2 bases and J by 6 bases, with 10 bases between them. This CDR3 is built from 12 residues. CDR1 is DFQATT, CDR2 SNEGSKA, per germline (reference sequence). CDR3 in amino acids: CSARRRTAEAFF. In nucleotides, the CDR3 is TGCAGTGCTAGACGTCGGACGGCTGAAGCTTTCTTT.

This clonotype occurred once. V usage is TRBV6-4 and J usage is TRBJ1-1; D remains unclear. The CDR3 loop spans 13 amino acids. Germline lookup yields CDR1 MRHNA and CDR2 SNTAGT. The germline V and J ends were trimmed by 6 bases and 7 bases, with 15 bases remaining between them. The CDR3 sequence is CASRIGTSREAFF. The DNA of the CDR3 is TGTGCCAGCAGGATAGGTACGAGCCGTGAAGCTTTCTTT.

The chain links TRBV29-1 to TRBJ2-5; the D call may be TRBD1 or TRBD2 (5 bases each). V lost 0 bases and J 5 bases, leaving 13 bases between the germline ends. CDR3 length: 14 residues. In germline, CDR1 is SQVTM, CDR2 ANQGSEA. In nucleotides, the CDR3 is TGCAGCGTTGAAGAAGGGGAGTCAAGGGAGACCCAGTACTTC. This codes for CSVEEGESRETQYF.

This clonotype was found many times. The V gene is TRBV7-6, the J gene TRBJ2-5, with 7 bases aligning to TRBD1. Germline CDR1 and CDR2: SGHVS and FNYEAQ. This CDR3 is built from 15 residues. The ends lost 5 bases at V and 1 base at J; junction bases unmatched: 7. In nucleotides, the CDR3 is TGTGCCAGCAGCCCTCGGACAGGAATCCAAGAGACCCAGTACTTC. It codes for CASSPRTGIQETQYF.

As for this clonotype: Mismatch with germline at one junction end may stem from a read error. The V call is TRBV12-3 or TRBV12-4, the J call TRBJ2-7, with 8 bases aligning to TRBD1. There are 14 residues in the CDR3. This CDR3 is CASSQVTGESEQYF. The DNA for the CDR3 is TGCGCCAGCAGCCAAGTGACAGGGGAAAGCGAGCAGTACTTC.